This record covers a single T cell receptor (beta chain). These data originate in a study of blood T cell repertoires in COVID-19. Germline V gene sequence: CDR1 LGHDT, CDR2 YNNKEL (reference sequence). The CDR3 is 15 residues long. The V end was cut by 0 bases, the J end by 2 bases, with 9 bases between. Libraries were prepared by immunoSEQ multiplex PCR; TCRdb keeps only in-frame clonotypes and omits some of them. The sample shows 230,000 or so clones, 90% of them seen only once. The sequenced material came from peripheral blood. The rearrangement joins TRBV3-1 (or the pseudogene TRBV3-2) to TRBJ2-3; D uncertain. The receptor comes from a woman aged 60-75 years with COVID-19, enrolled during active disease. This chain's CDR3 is CASSQDTVNTDTQYF. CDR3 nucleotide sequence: TGTGCCAGCAGCCAAGATACTGTGAACACAGATACGCAGTATTTT.